What follows describes a single TCR beta chain. As yet, its antigen is unknown. The PCR employed 60 Vbeta primers together with 13 Jbeta primers. Sequencing used immunoSEQ multiplex PCR; TCRdb keeps in-frame clones, though not all of them. The sample consists of 100,000 or so clones, around 80% of them appearing once. Though nominally healthy at sampling, donors likely had unrecorded immune exposures. This sample was taken from a study of cytomegalovirus exposure and HLA in healthy donors. Study-wide background: Across about 400 genotyped donors, about 86% landed in the Caucasian-associated ancestry cluster. The study's findings and limits: Per a prior analysis, the majority of TCR beta V segments were productive roughly 87% or roughly 30% of the time. For most TCR sequences rarity was the rule, although some public TCRs occurred in many donors.

The sequence was collected from a male donor in good health and CMV-seronegative. The sample consisted of PBMCs.

CDR3 loop: CASSHNGTTRFTEAFF. The CDR3 DNA reads as TGCGCCAGCAGCCATAACGGGACTACCCGCTTCACTGAAGCTTTCTTT. The J gene is TRBJ1-1, the V gene TRBV4-1, with TRBD1 as a possible D gene (5 bases). This CDR3 comprises 16 residues. Trimming shortened V by 3 bases and J by 4 bases, and 18 bases separated the two germline ends. Germline lookup yields CDR1 MGHRA and CDR2 YSYEKL.